A single sample is the source of the 16 T cell receptor beta chains below, sequenced in a study of CD8 T cells in ankylosing spondylitis (dated by TCRdb to the late 2010s). The protocol used for the library was 5' RACE. Sequencing took place on an Illumina HiSeq 2500. TCRdb reran the public reads through fastp at Q25 and MiXCR, keeping productive beta chains. Here each entry gathers all rows of one CDR3 protein and keeps the most common genes and DNA. This sample is represented by roughly 230,000 distinct CDR3 sequences; around 8% of them were singletons. Of the sample, approximately 5% falls within the top ten clones. The sample taken for sequencing was blood, either unsorted or a sorted T cell fraction (not recorded which). Receptor source: a female donor with ankylosing spondylitis or in good health (not recorded which).

The table lists this clonotype with many counts. The CDR3, as DNA: TGTGCCAGCAGCGCCCCACGCGGTGTTGGCGATGAGCAGTTCTTC. As protein: CASSAPRGVGDEQFF. The chain is built from TRBV9 and TRBJ2-1, with unresolved D. Trimming took off 3 bases at V and 8 bases at J, with 18 bases between the two ends. Germline CDR1 is SGDLS and CDR2 is YYNGEE. There are 15 residues in the CDR3.

CDR3 DNA: TGTGCCAGTAGTCCCTCGACAACTCCGAGCTCTGGGGCCAACGTCCTGACTTTC. It translates to CASSPSTTPSSGANVLTF. The chain joins TRBV19 to TRBJ2-6; no reliable D call. This CDR3 spans 18 amino acids. CDR1 and CDR2 from the germline V gene are LNHDA and SQIVND (reference sequence). Between the trimmed V and J ends, which lost 5 bases and 0 bases, there was a span of 17 bases.

This clonotype was picked up many times. The V and J genes are TRBV20-1 and TRBJ1-1, with 7 bases fitting TRBD1. The J segment lost 3 bases and the V segment lost 2 bases, leaving 6 bases of the junction unmatched. Germline-derived CDR1 and CDR2 are DFQATT and SNEGSKA (reference sequence). The CDR3 sequence is 14 residues long. CDR3 region: CSARFPDRDTEAFF. The CDR3 nucleotides are TGCAGTGCTAGATTCCCCGACAGGGACACTGAAGCTTTCTTT.

This clonotype was seen repeatedly, ten times or more. The V and J genes are TRBV12-3 or TRBV12-4 and TRBJ1-2; D call uncertain. The germline V and J ends were trimmed by 5 bases and 6 bases, with 16 bases remaining between them. This CDR3 contains 14 residues. CDR3 protein: CASSQTDPSDGYTF. In nucleotides, the CDR3 is TGTGCCAGCAGTCAAACGGACCCTTCGGATGGCTACACCTTC.

This clonotype was counted many times. The chain carries TRBV20-1 and TRBJ2-1; TRBD2 might be the D (6 bases). This CDR3 has 15 residues. Germline-derived CDR1 and CDR2 are DFQATT and SNEGSKA (reference sequence). The V and J ends lost 0 bases and 4 bases respectively, with 13 bases between them. In DNA form, the CDR3 reads TGCAGTGCTAGAGATAGGCGGGGCTCGTACAATGAGCAGTTCTTC. This sequence encodes CSARDRRGSYNEQFF.

The V call is TRBV7-2, the J call TRBJ2-5; TRBD2 matches 10 bases. V was clipped by 5 bases and J by 6 bases; unmatched bases: 6. Looked up from germline, CDR1 is SGHTA and CDR2 is FQGNSA. CDR3 length: 14 residues. CDR3 region: CASSPGTSVKTQYF. In DNA, the CDR3 is TGTGCCAGCAGCCCGGGGACTAGCGTGAAGACCCAGTACTTC.

There are many counts of this clonotype. The rearrangement uses TRBV18 and TRBJ1-6; 9 positions agree with TRBD1. Germline CDR1 KGHSH, CDR2 LQKENI. CDR3 length: 15 residues. V lost 4 bases, J lost 7 bases, and 5 bases stayed unmatched. This chain's CDR3 is CASSRTGTGNSPLHF. The CDR3 bases are TGTGCCAGCTCACGCACCGGGACAGGGAATTCACCCCTCCACTTT. Full variable domain (missing parts from reference TRBV18 and TRBJ1-6): NAGVMQNPRHLVRRRGQEARLRCSPMKGHSHVYWYRQLPEEGLKFMVYLQKENIIDESGMPKERFSAEFPKEGPSILRIQQVVRGDSAAYFCASSRTGTGNSPLHFGNGTRLTVT.

This clonotype has just a few counts. The rearrangement joins TRBV20-1 to TRBJ1-5; TRBD1 matches 10 bases. V was pared by 5 bases and J by 9 bases, with 13 bases of the junction left unmatched. Germline V gene sequence: CDR1 DFQATT, CDR2 SNEGSKA (reference sequence). The CDR3 has 15 amino acids. CDR3 region: CSAWTGTGVVGPQHF. The CDR3, as DNA: TGCAGTGCTTGGACAGGGACAGGGGTGGTGGGGCCCCAGCATTTT.

This clonotype was seen ten or more times. The rearrangement links TRBV28 to TRBJ1-5; possible D gene TRBD1, 5 bases. Per germline, CDR1 MDHEN and CDR2 SYDVKM. This CDR3 spans 18 amino acids. Trimming took off 4 bases at V and 0 bases at J, with 19 bases between the two ends. Here the CDR3 DNA reads TGTGCCAGCAGTTGGGGCAACATGGGGGATTATAGCAATCAGCCCCAGCATTTT. As protein: CASSWGNMGDYSNQPQHF.

This clonotype was recorded a few times. The V gene is TRBV7-3, the J gene TRBJ1-1; D is perhaps TRBD1 (6 bases). From germline, CDR1 is SGHTA and CDR2 FQGTGA. With 2 bases removed from V and 5 bases from J, the gap between germline ends came to 15 bases. The CDR3 extends over 15 amino acids. The CDR3: CASSLWGAVGTEAFF. For the CDR3, the DNA is TGTGCCAGCAGCTTATGGGGGGCGGTGGGGACTGAAGCTTTCTTT.

This clonotype has at least ten counts. This chain's CDR3 is CASSLSSWGNTEAFF. The CDR3 DNA is TGCGCCAGCAGCTTATCCTCTTGGGGGAACACTGAAGCTTTCTTT. V and J are TRBV5-1 and TRBJ1-1; D is ambiguous. CDR3 length: 15 amino acids. CDR1 is SGHRS and CDR2 is YFSETQ in the germline V gene. V was cut by 2 bases and J by 1 base, with 12 bases left in between.

This clonotype was seen many times. The rearrangement joins TRBV20-1 to TRBJ1-3; tentative D call: TRBD1 (5 bases). V was cut by 6 bases and J by 0 bases, with 12 bases left in between. Germline-derived CDR1 and CDR2 are DFQATT and SNEGSKA (reference sequence). The CDR3 has 14 amino acids. CDR3 nucleotides: TGCAGTGCCAGGGACGGGACCTCTGGAAACACCATATATTTT. It yields the protein CSARDGTSGNTIYF.

The sample holds many counts of this clonotype. V usage is TRBV20-1 and J usage is TRBJ2-4; D is uncertain. This CDR3 comprises 13 residues. In germline, CDR1 is DFQATT, CDR2 SNEGSKA (reference sequence). V gave up 1 base and J gave up 2 bases, with 6 bases separating them. The CDR3 protein is CSARVDPKNIQYF. The CDR3, as DNA: TGCAGTGCTAGAGTCGATCCCAAAAACATTCAGTACTTC.

This clonotype was observed many times. CDR3 sequence reads: CASSPAGTGPRRSNQPQHF. In DNA form, the CDR3 reads TGTGCCAGCAGTCCAGCCGGGACAGGGCCGAGGAGGAGCAATCAGCCCCAGCATTTT. The V and J genes are TRBV6-1 and TRBJ1-5, with 9 bases that match TRBD1. V was clipped by 5 bases and J by 1 base; unmatched bases: 15. The CDR3 runs to 19 residues. Germline CDR1 MNHNS, CDR2 SASEGT.

This clonotype was seen repeatedly, ten times or more. The chain uses TRBV9 and TRBJ2-2; 13 bases are shared with TRBD2. The CDR3 extends over 16 amino acids. With 3 bases clipped from V and 7 bases from J, the junction kept 6 bases outside the gene matches. Germline V gene lookup returns CDR1 SGDLS and CDR2 YYNGEE. CDR3 nucleotides: TGTGCCAGCAGCGGAGGACTAGCGGGAGCCGGCGGGGAGCTGTTTTTT. Its protein product is CASSGGLAGAGGELFF.

The sample holds many counts of this clonotype. CDR3 DNA: TGCGCCAGCAGTGAGCAGGGGGCCGAGCAGTACTTC. Protein sequence: CASSEQGAEQYF. This rearrangement joins TRBV10-1 to TRBJ2-7; 8 nucleotides match TRBD1. CDR1 is WNHNN, CDR2 SYGVQD, per germline (reference sequence). The CDR3 has 12 residues. V shed 2 bases, J shed 6 bases, and the junction held 0 bases outside the gene matches.